Below, one TCR beta chain is given with its context. The CDR3 is 16 amino acids. Germline CDR1 reads MGHRA; CDR2 reads YSYEKL. V lost 0 bases and J lost 2, with 8 bases in between. The data were obtained in a study of OX40 agonist ivuxolimab in advanced cancers. The method was immunoSEQ multiplex PCR; TCRdb's version includes in-frame clones alone and lacks a portion of them. The sample shows around 79,000 clones, more than 85% of them seen only once. The receptor was derived from an adult with an advanced solid tumor such as melanoma, head and neck, liver or kidney cancer. This material consisted of CD4+ or CD8+ T cells sorted from blood, taken in a trial of the OX40 agonist ivuxolimab. The genes are TRBV4-1 and TRBJ1-6; unclear D gene. CDR3 nucleotide sequence: TGCGCCAGCAGCCAAGACTCTGCCGCCTATAATTCACCCCTCCACTTT. Residues: CASSQDSAAYNSPLHF.